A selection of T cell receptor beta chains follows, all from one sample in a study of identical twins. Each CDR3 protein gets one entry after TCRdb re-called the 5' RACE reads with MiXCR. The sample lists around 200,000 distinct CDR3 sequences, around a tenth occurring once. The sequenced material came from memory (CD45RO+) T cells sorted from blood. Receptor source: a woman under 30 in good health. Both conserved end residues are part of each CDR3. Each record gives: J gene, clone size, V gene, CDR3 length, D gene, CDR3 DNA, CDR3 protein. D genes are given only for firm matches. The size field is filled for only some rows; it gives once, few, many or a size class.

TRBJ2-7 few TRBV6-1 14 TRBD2 TGTGCCAGCACCTCGACTAGCCCAGGTGTCGAGCAGTACTTC CASTSTSPGVEQYF
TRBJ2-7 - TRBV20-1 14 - TGCAGTGCTTTCCCCAGGAGTTTCACCTACGAGCAGTACTTC CSAFPRSFTYEQYF
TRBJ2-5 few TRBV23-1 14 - TGCGCCAGCGTAACGGGGCAGGGAAGCGAGACCCAGTACTTC CASVTGQGSETQYF
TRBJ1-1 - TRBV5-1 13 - TGCGCCAGCAGCTCGGACTCGAACACTGAAGCTTTCTTT CASSSDSNTEAFF
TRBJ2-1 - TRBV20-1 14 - TGCAGTGCTAGAGACAGTGCCTCCTACAATGAGCAGTTCTTC CSARDSASYNEQFF
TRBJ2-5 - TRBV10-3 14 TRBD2 TGTGCCATCAGCTCGCCTAGCGGGGCAGAGACCCAGTACTTC CAISSPSGAETQYF
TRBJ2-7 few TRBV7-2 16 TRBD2 TGTGCCAGCAGCTTAGAGGCTAGCGGGAGCTCCTACGAGCAGTACTTC CASSLEASGSSYEQYF
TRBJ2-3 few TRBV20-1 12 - TGCAGTGTCGGAGAGTCTGCAGATACGCAGTATTTT CSVGESADTQYF
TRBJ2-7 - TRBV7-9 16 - TGTGCCAGCAGCTTAGATATAGTCGGGAAAACCTACGAGCAGTACTTC CASSLDIVGKTYEQYF
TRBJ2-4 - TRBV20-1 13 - TGCAGTGCTAGAGGCCCCGGTGGGGACATTCAGTACTTC CSARGPGGDIQYF
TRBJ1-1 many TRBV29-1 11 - TGCAGCACTCAGAGGAACACTGAAGCTTTCTTT CSTQRNTEAFF
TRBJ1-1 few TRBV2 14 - TGTGCCAGCAGTGAACAACTGGGGTACACTGAAGCTTTCTTT CASSEQLGYTEAFF
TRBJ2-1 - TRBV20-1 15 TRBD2 TGCAGTGCTATCTCTAGCGGGGCCTCCTACAATGAGCAGTTCTTC CSAISSGASYNEQFF
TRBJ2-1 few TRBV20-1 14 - TGCAGTGCCAGGTCCGCCTTTATCTACAATGAGCAGTTCTTC CSARSAFIYNEQFF
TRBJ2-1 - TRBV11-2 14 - TGTGCCAGCAGCTTAGTTCGGGGGTACAATGAGCAGTTCTTC CASSLVRGYNEQFF
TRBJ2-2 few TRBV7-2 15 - TGTGCCAGCAGCTTAGACCCCAGGGACGGCGGGGAGCTGTTTTTT CASSLDPRDGGELFF
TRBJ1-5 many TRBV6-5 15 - TGTGCCAGCAGATCCTCGAGTGCGGGCAATCAGCCCCAGCATTTT CASRSSSAGNQPQHF
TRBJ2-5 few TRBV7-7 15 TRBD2 TGTGCTAGCAGCTTAGGGTCCCTAGCGGTAGAGACCCAGTACTTC CASSLGSLAVETQYF
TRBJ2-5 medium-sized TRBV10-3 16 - TGTGCCATCAGTGAGTCTGGGGGCATCGGCCAAGAGACCCAGTACTTC CAISESGGIGQETQYF
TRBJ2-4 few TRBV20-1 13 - TGCAGTGCCGGGGGCCGCGGCAAAAACATTCAGTACTTC CSAGGRGKNIQYF
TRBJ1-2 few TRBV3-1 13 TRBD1 TGTGCCAGCAGCCGGGACAGTCCCTATGGCTACACCTTC CASSRDSPYGYTF
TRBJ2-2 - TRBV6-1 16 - TGTGCCAGCAGCCCACCATTCAGGGTGAACACCGGGGAGCTGTTTTTT CASSPPFRVNTGELFF
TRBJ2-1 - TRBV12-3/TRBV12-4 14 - TGTGCCAGCACCATCGCCGACGGGGGAAATGAGCAGTTCTTC CASTIADGGNEQFF
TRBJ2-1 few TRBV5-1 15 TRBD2 TGCGCCAGCAGCTTGGGTAGCGGGATTATGTTTGAGCAGTTCTTC CASSLGSGIMFEQFF
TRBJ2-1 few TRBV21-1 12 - TGTGCCGCCCCCCGCCAGGGGGGTGAGCAGTTCTTC CAAPRQGGEQFF
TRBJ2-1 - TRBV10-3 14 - TGTGCCATCAGTGAGGACCCACACGCTGGTGAGCAGTTCTTC CAISEDPHAGEQFF
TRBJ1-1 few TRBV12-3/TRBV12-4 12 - TGTGCCAGCAGTTTGGGGTGGGCTGAAGCTTTCTTT CASSLGWAEAFF
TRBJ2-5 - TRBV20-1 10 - TGCAGTGCCATGGCCGAGGCCCAGTACTTC CSAMAEAQYF
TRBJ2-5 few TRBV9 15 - TGTGCCAGCAGCGTAGTGGGGGGGGGCGCGGAGACCCAGTACTTC CASSVVGGGAETQYF
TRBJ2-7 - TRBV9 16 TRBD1 TGTGCCAGCAGCGTCGACCCGACGACAGGGGCCTACGAGCAGTACTTC CASSVDPTTGAYEQYF
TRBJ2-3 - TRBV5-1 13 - TGCGCCAGCAAGGAAAGGGGCACAGATACGCAGTATTTT CASKERGTDTQYF
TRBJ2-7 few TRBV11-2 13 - TGTGCCAGCAGCTTCGGAGGGGACTACGAGCAGTACTTC CASSFGGDYEQYF
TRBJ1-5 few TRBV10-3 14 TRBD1 TGTGCCAGCTCGACAGGGACAGTCGGTCAGCCCCAGCATTTT CASSTGTVGQPQHF
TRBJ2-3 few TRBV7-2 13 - TGTGCCAGCAGCTTCCCTAGCACGGATACGCAGTATTTT CASSFPSTDTQYF
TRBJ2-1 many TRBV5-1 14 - TGCGCCAGCAGCTCCGCTGTGAATAGCGGAAACCAGTTCTTC CASSSAVNSGNQFF
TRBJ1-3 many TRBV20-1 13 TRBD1 TGCAGTGCGACAGGGGGAGTGGGAAACACCATATATTTT CSATGGVGNTIYF
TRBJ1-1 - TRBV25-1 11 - TGTGCCAGTAAGCTGAACACTGAAGCTTTCTTT CASKLNTEAFF
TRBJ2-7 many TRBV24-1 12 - TGTGCCACCACGCTCCCTCAACTCGAGCAGTACTTC CATTLPQLEQYF